This passage covers 30 T cell receptor beta chains from one sample sequenced in a study of T cell changes during pregnancy in multiple sclerosis. Clones were sequenced by immunoSEQ multiplex PCR, and TCRdb holds only the in-frame ones, with some missing. The sample shows under 25,000 clones, more than 80% of them seen only once. Sequenced here: CD8+ T cells from peripheral blood mononuclear cells, sampled in the first trimester of pregnancy. Receptors originate from a female donor in good health, enrolled as a control in a pregnancy study.

This chain uses TRBV6-6 with TRBJ1-2; D ambiguous. V lost 0 bases and J 2 bases, leaving 7 bases between the germline ends. This CDR3 is 14 amino acids long. Per germline, CDR1 MNHNY and CDR2 SVGAGI (reference sequence). This CDR3 reads CASSYSPENYGYTF. DNA of the CDR3: TGTGCCAGCAGTTACTCGCCCGAGAACTATGGCTACACCTTC.

The chain is built from TRBV19 and TRBJ1-5, with 9 bases lining up with TRBD1. This CDR3 contains 17 residues. The V and J ends lost 3 bases and 6 bases, in that order; junction bases with no gene match: 12. Germline CDR1 is LNHDA and CDR2 is SQIVND (reference sequence). The CDR3 DNA reads as TGTGCCAGTAGTATCCTTCCCCGGGACAGGGCTGCTCAGCCCCAGCATTTT. Translating gives CASSILPRDRAAQPQHF.

V usage is TRBV28 and J usage is TRBJ1-5; D perhaps matches TRBD1 (5 bases). The CDR3 extends over 15 amino acids. Germline loops: CDR1 MDHEN, CDR2 SYDVKM. With 6 bases removed from V and 4 bases from J, the gap between germline ends came to 16 bases. CDR3 region: CASRPIGEGNQPQHF. The CDR3 DNA reads TGTGCCAGCAGACCGATCGGGGAGGGGAATCAGCCCCAGCATTTT.

This clone appeared a single time. The rearrangement uses TRBV4-2 and TRBJ2-6, with a tentative D call TRBD1 (6 bases). Per germline, CDR1 LGHNA and CDR2 YNFKEQ. The V gene lost 0 bases and the J gene lost 2 bases, with 14 bases spanning the gap. The CDR3 sequence is 18 residues long. CDR3 nucleotides: TGTGCCAGCAGCCAAGAAATACTTGGGGGCGCTGGGGCCAACGTCCTGACTTTC. Its translation is CASSQEILGGAGANVLTF.

The chain uses TRBV4-2 and TRBJ1-1; D not certain. The length of the CDR3 is 14 residues. V gave up 4 bases and J gave up 3 bases, with 12 bases separating them. Germline CDR1 is LGHNA and CDR2 is YNFKEQ. The CDR3 here is CASSPPRPDTEAFF. The CDR3 nucleotides are TGTGCCAGCAGCCCCCCGCGTCCGGACACTGAAGCTTTCTTT.

The rearrangement joins TRBV7-9 to TRBJ2-1; 7 bases are shared with TRBD1. Germline V CDR1 and CDR2: SEHNR, FQNEAQ (reference sequence). This CDR3 contains 15 residues. V shed 5 bases, J shed 5 bases, and the junction held 9 bases outside the gene matches. CDR3: CASSAPTGANNEQFF. The CDR3 DNA reads as TGTGCCAGCAGCGCCCCCACAGGGGCGAACAATGAGCAGTTCTTC.

V is TRBV10-3 and J is TRBJ1-1, with a weak D call TRBD1 (6 bases). CDR3 length equals 15 residues. Germline assignment: CDR1 ENHRY and CDR2 SYGVKD. V lost 7 bases, J lost 0 bases, and 15 bases lay in between. The CDR3 reads CAIKGGGTMNTEAFF. DNA for the CDR3: TGTGCCATCAAGGGGGGGGGAACAATGAACACTGAAGCTTTCTTT.

This clone was observed once. The J gene is TRBJ1-1, the V gene TRBV7-6, with 9 bases that match TRBD1. V gave up 5 bases and J gave up 5 bases; unmatched junction bases: 15. CDR3 size: 17 residues. Germline V gives CDR1 SGHVS, CDR2 FNYEAQ. CDR3 in DNA: TGTGCCAGCAGCAACAGCGACAGGGGGAAGGATATGACTGAAGCTTTCTTT. Amino acid sequence: CASSNSDRGKDMTEAFF.

A few counts support this clone. The gene calls are TRBV4-2 and TRBJ1-6, with 7 bases aligning to TRBD1. The germline V gene encodes CDR1 LGHNA and CDR2 YNFKEQ. The CDR3 runs 17 residues. V dropped 4 bases and J dropped 7; count of bases not matched to a gene: 13. For the CDR3, the DNA is TGTGCCAGCAGCCTATTAGGATGGACAGGAACAAATTCACCCCTCCACTTT. It encodes CASSLLGWTGTNSPLHF.

V is TRBV9 and J is TRBJ2-5, with TRBD1 matching over 8 bases. This CDR3 comprises 14 residues. The J segment lost 7 bases and the V segment lost 4 bases, leaving 9 bases of the junction unmatched. Germline assignment: CDR1 SGDLS and CDR2 YYNGEE. This chain's CDR3 is CASSKGQARGTQYF. The CDR3 bases are TGTGCCAGCAGCAAGGGACAGGCTCGGGGGACCCAGTACTTC.

This sequence joins TRBV4-3 and TRBJ1-6; possibly TRBD1 for D (5 bases). The length of the CDR3 is 15 residues. Trimming cost V 0 bases and J 9 bases, with 12 bases left between them. Germline-derived CDR1 and CDR2 are LGHNA and YSLEER. Written as DNA, the CDR3 is TGCGCCAGCAGCCAAGAGGGGGGGGTGGTTTCACCCCTCCACTTT. Its translation is CASSQEGGVVSPLHF.

The V gene is TRBV27, the J gene TRBJ1-2; 9 bases align to TRBD1. V lost 6 bases and J lost 6; bases outside the gene matches: 5. The CDR3 loop spans 13 amino acids. CDR1 MNHEY and CDR2 SMNVEV come from the germline V gene (reference sequence). CDR3 residues: CASSDTGGDGYTF. The CDR3 DNA reads as TGTGCCAGCAGCGATACAGGGGGCGATGGCTACACCTTC.

The J gene is TRBJ2-1, the V gene TRBV5-4, with TRBD2 matching over 14 bases. The CDR3 sequence is 17 residues long. In germline, CDR1 is SGHNT, CDR2 YYREEE (reference sequence). J gave up 4 bases and V 4 bases, and 7 bases lay outside the gene matches. The DNA for the CDR3 is TGTGCCAGCAGCCCCGGGACTAGCGGGGGCCCTTACAATGAGCAGTTCTTC. Amino acids: CASSPGTSGGPYNEQFF.

As for this clone: One end of the junction varies from germline; a read error may be responsible. The CDR3 loop reads CASSLGGGARGNQPQHF. The CDR3 DNA reads TGTGCTAGCAGCTTAGGGGGGGGAGCTAGGGGCAATCAGCCCCAGCATTTT. The chain has TRBV7-7 and TRBJ1-5, with D perhaps TRBD1 (6 bases). The CDR3 is 17 residues long. Germline loops: CDR1 SSHAT, CDR2 FNYEAQ (reference sequence).

This chain connects TRBV5-1 to TRBJ2-6, with TRBD1 identical over 7 bases. The germline gives CDR1 SGHRS, CDR2 YFSETQ. V shed 1 base and J 2 bases; nucleotides not matched to a gene: 9. CDR3 length: 18 residues. This CDR3 is CASSLSSPTGPGANVLTF. The CDR3 DNA reads as TGCGCCAGCAGCTTGTCCTCCCCGACAGGGCCTGGGGCCAACGTCCTGACTTTC.

This rearrangement joins TRBV7-9 to TRBJ2-7; maybe TRBD2 (6 bases). Trimming cost V 4 bases and J 5 bases, with 6 bases left between them. The CDR3 covers 11 residues. In germline, CDR1 is SEHNR, CDR2 FQNEAQ (reference sequence). The CDR3 is CASSSGDEQYF. The CDR3 DNA follows: TGTGCCAGCAGCTCGGGAGACGAGCAGTACTTC.

The chain couples TRBV7-9 to TRBJ2-3; TRBD1 aligns across 10 bases. The CDR3 extends over 18 amino acids. The germline V gene has CDR1 SEHNR and CDR2 FQNEAQ (reference sequence). V shed 5 bases, J shed 0 bases, and the junction held 11 bases outside the gene matches. Here the CDR3 DNA reads TGTGCCAGCAGCCCTAGCCTGATGGGACAGGGGAGCACAGATACGCAGTATTTT. Its translation is CASSPSLMGQGSTDTQYF.

The rearrangement joins TRBV20-1 to TRBJ1-1; TRBD1 might be the D (6 bases). CDR1 DFQATT and CDR2 SNEGSKA come from the germline V gene (reference sequence). The CDR3 has 9 amino acids. The CDR3 protein is CRPGGKAFF. The CDR3 DNA is TGCAGGCCGGGGGGCAAGGCTTTCTTT.

The chain is built from TRBV5-4 and TRBJ1-1, with 9 bases identical to TRBD1. CDR1 is SGHNT, CDR2 YYREEE, per germline (reference sequence). J gave up 1 base and V 2 bases, and 6 bases lay outside the gene matches. The CDR3 has 16 amino acids. Here the CDR3 DNA reads TGTGCCAGCAGCTTTTGGCCGGGACAGGGGAACACTGAAGCTTTCTTT. Translated: CASSFWPGQGNTEAFF.

The J gene is TRBJ1-2, the V gene TRBV29-1; tentatively, D is TRBD1 (6 bases). Trimming removed 3 bases from V and 7 bases from J, with 15 bases in between. The germline gives CDR1 SQVTM, CDR2 ANQGSEA. The CDR3 extends over 13 amino acids. The CDR3 DNA reads TGCAGCGTTGAGGGGCAGGGGTGGTGTGGCTACACCTTC. Its translation is CSVEGQGWCGYTF.

The J gene is TRBJ2-5, the V gene TRBV7-9; 10 nucleotides match TRBD1. This CDR3 contains 16 residues. Germline V gene lookup returns CDR1 SEHNR and CDR2 FQNEAQ (reference sequence). Trimming took 4 bases from V and 5 from J; bases not matched to a gene: 10. CDR3 in DNA: TGTGCCAGCAGCTCACGGGACAGGGGAACGTGGGAGACCCAGTACTTC. Translated, it gives CASSSRDRGTWETQYF.

J is TRBJ1-1 and V is TRBV7-9; D is perhaps TRBD1 (5 bases). CDR1 and CDR2 from the germline V gene are SEHNR and FQNEAQ (reference sequence). This CDR3 comprises 13 residues. Trimming left V 7 bases short and J 0 bases short, with 9 bases between. CDR3 amino acids: CASTLGVNTEAFF. CDR3 bases: TGTGCCAGCACCCTAGGGGTGAACACTGAAGCTTTCTTT. The whole variable domain, remainder taken from reference TRBV7-9 and TRBJ1-1, is DTGVSQNPRHKITKRGQNVTFRCDPISEHNRLYWYRQTLGQGPEFLTYFQNEAQLEKSRLLSDRFSAERPKGSFSTLEIQRTEQGDSAMYLCASTLGVNTEAFFGQGTRLTVV.

The CDR3 DNA reads as TGCGCCAGCAGCCAAGATCAGGGTCGTTCTTCTGAAGCTTTCTTT. This encodes CASSQDQGRSSEAFF. The chain employs TRBV4-1 and TRBJ1-1; weak D call: TRBD1 (5 bases). Germline CDR1 MGHRA, CDR2 YSYEKL. This CDR3 has 15 residues. The V end was cut by 0 bases, the J end by 6 bases, with 14 bases between.

The gene calls are TRBV5-4 and TRBJ1-3; D remains ambiguous. CDR1 is SGHNT, CDR2 YYREEE, per germline (reference sequence). With 4 bases removed from V and 1 base from J, the gap between germline ends came to 9 bases. The CDR3 totals 14 residues. The CDR3 DNA follows: TGTGCCAGCAGCCCCCCCGGTTCTGGAAACACCATATATTTT. This translates into CASSPPGSGNTIYF.

This clone was observed a handful of times. V usage is TRBV4-3 and J usage is TRBJ1-1, with 7 bases that match TRBD1. Germline lookup yields CDR1 LGHNA and CDR2 YSLEER. CDR3 length equals 15 residues. The V and J ends lost 1 base and 4 bases, in that order; junction bases with no gene match: 6. The CDR3 DNA reads TGCGCCAGCAGCCAAGGGACAGGTTCAGGCACTGAAGCTTTCTTT. Translating gives CASSQGTGSGTEAFF.

The chain employs TRBV18 and TRBJ2-3; D ambiguous. CDR3 length: 13 amino acids. The V gene lost 3 bases and the J gene lost 2 bases, with 6 bases spanning the gap. Germline assignment: CDR1 KGHSH and CDR2 LQKENI. Here the CDR3 reads CASSPRDTDTQYF. CDR3 in DNA: TGTGCCAGCTCACCTCGAGACACAGATACGCAGTATTTT. Full variable domain (missing parts from reference TRBV18 and TRBJ2-3): NAGVMQNPRHLVRRRGQEARLRCSPMKGHSHVYWYRQLPEEGLKFMVYLQKENIIDESGMPKERFSAEFPKEGPSILRIQQVVRGDSAAYFCASSPRDTDTQYFGPGTRLTVL.

This CDR3 is CASSLNLAGGGDTQYF. The CDR3 coding sequence is TGTGCCAGCAGCTTAAATCTAGCGGGGGGGGGAGATACGCAGTATTTT. V usage is TRBV7-3 and J usage is TRBJ2-3; 12 bases fit TRBD2. Trimming removed 1 base from V and 5 bases from J; junction bases left unmatched: 4. From germline, CDR1 is SGHTA and CDR2 FQGTGA. The CDR3 covers 16 residues. Full variable domain (rest looked up from reference TRBV7-3 and TRBJ2-3): GAGVSQTPSNKVTEKGKYVELRCDPISGHTALYWYRQSLGQGPEFLIYFQGTGAADDSGLPNDRFFAVRPEGSVSTLKIQRTERGDSAVYLCASSLNLAGGGDTQYFGPGTRLTVL.

This clone was recorded once. The V gene is TRBV19, the J gene TRBJ1-6, with TRBD1 matching over 7 bases. Per germline, CDR1 LNHDA and CDR2 SQIVND (reference sequence). The CDR3 runs to 16 residues. The trim removed 3 bases at V and 9 bases at J, leaving 11 bases unmatched. CDR3 bases: TGTGCCAGTAGTATCCTCGGACAGGAGGGGAGTTCACCCCTCCACTTT. Translation gives CASSILGQEGSSPLHF.

Written as DNA, the CDR3 is TGTGCCAGCTCCCGGACTCCCGATAGGGAGACCCAGTACTTC. It yields the protein CASSRTPDRETQYF. The chain links TRBV27 to TRBJ2-5, with D perhaps matching TRBD2 (5 bases). Between the trimmed V and J ends, which lost 8 bases and 5 bases, there was a span of 18 bases. CDR3 length equals 14 residues. Germline CDR1 reads MNHEY; CDR2 reads SMNVEV (reference sequence).

In its sample, this clone is large. The V gene is TRBV6-5, the J gene TRBJ2-7; D is possibly TRBD1 (6 bases). The CDR3 extends over 11 amino acids. Per the germline V gene, CDR1 is MNHEY and CDR2 is SVGAGI. Between the trimmed V and J ends, which lost 4 bases and 6 bases, there was a span of 7 bases. The CDR3 here is CASSFRGEQYF. CDR3 sequence (DNA): TGTGCCAGCAGTTTCAGGGGCGAGCAGTACTTC.